The 3 T cell receptor beta chains below all came from one sample that was sequenced in a study of cytomegalovirus exposure and HLA in healthy donors. Primers included in the PCR were 60 Vbeta and 13 Jbeta primers. Assay: immunoSEQ multiplex PCR; the TCRdb copy retains only in-frame clones and omits some. This repertoire includes about 140,000 clones. The sample taken for sequencing was PBMCs. Source of these receptors: a woman aged 18-29 years in good health and CMV-seronegative.

The V and J genes are TRBV30 and TRBJ2-3; 13 bases align to TRBD2. Germline loops: CDR1 GTSNPN, CDR2 SVGIG (reference sequence). Trimming took 2 bases from V and 4 from J; bases not matched to a gene: 6. The CDR3 consists of 16 residues. The CDR3 loop is CAWSIGLAGAADTQYF. The CDR3 DNA sequence: TGTGCCTGGAGTATAGGACTAGCGGGAGCGGCAGATACGCAGTATTTT.

The CDR3: CASSSAGTDTQYF. CDR3 DNA: TGTGCCAGCAGCTCCGCCGGGACAGATACGCAGTATTTT. The chain is built from TRBV13 and TRBJ2-3, with D hard to call. Germline V gene data show CDR1 as PRHDT and CDR2 as FYEKMQ (reference sequence). V was cut by 4 bases and J by 3 bases, with 8 bases left in between. The CDR3 extends over 13 amino acids.

The chain is built from TRBV25-1 and TRBJ1-6; D is undetermined. The V gene's germline CDR1 is MGHDK and CDR2 SYGVNS. V was cut by 3 bases and J by 9 bases, with 6 bases left in between. There are 12 residues in the CDR3. For the CDR3, the DNA is TGTGCCAGCAGTGAGTACGGTTCACCCCTCCACTTT. This translates into CASSEYGSPLHF.